This T cell receptor (beta chain) was identified during a study of cytomegalovirus exposure and HLA in healthy donors. This clone was counted only a few times. Its specificity is unknown. This CDR3 contains 16 residues. From germline, CDR1 is LNHDA and CDR2 SQIVND (reference sequence). Germline trimming cut 5 bases from V and 4 bases from J; bases unmatched to any gene: 10. Whole-study findings and limits: Overall, under 200 TCR beta chains were annotated as cytomegalovirus-associated.

Using immunoSEQ multiplex PCR, the repertoire was profiled, and TCRdb retains in-frame clones only, with some absent. Of 200,000 or so clones in the sample, more than 75% were seen once. The source material was PBMCs. This clonotype was obtained from a man aged 18 to 30 in good health and CMV-seropositive. The chain is built from TRBV19 and TRBJ2-2; TRBD2 agrees at 7 bases. The CDR3: CASSWRERASTGELFF. CDR3 bases: TGTGCCAGTAGTTGGCGGGAGCGAGCGAGCACCGGGGAGCTGTTTTTT.